This entry features one T cell receptor (beta chain) sequence. Antigen unknown. The junction departs from germline at one end; a sequencing error may be responsible. 60 Vbeta and 13 Jbeta primers were used in PCR. Sequenced by immunoSEQ multiplex PCR; TCRdb stores in-frame clones only, minus some. This sample has about 160,000 clones, with 68% found just once. This record belongs to a study of cytomegalovirus exposure and HLA in healthy donors. Overall study findings and caveats: With DRB1 most and HLA-C fewest, TCR association rates differed between HLA loci in a later analysis.

Germline V gene data show CDR1 as ENHRY and CDR2 as SYGVKD. The CDR3 totals 14 residues. The sequenced material came from PBMCs. The chain couples TRBV10-3 to TRBJ1-2, with 10 positions matching TRBD1. The clonotype was recovered from a woman aged 40-49 years in good health and CMV-seropositive. CDR3 DNA sequence: TGTGCCATCACCCAAGGACAGGGGGGATATGTCTACACCTTC. Translated, it gives CAITQGQGGYVYTF.